This entry is about one T cell receptor (beta chain). The data derive from a study of CD8+ T cells in alopecia areata. With 6 bases removed from V and 4 bases from J, the gap between germline ends came to 13 bases. The CDR3 has 13 amino acids. Germline values: CDR1 LNHDA, CDR2 SQIVND (reference sequence). In each case, RNA was isolated and then reverse transcribed into cDNA as the sequencing template. The repertoire was sequenced with immunoSEQ multiplex PCR; TCRdb's copy has only in-frame clones and lacks some. Of some 120,000 clones in the sample, around 60% were seen once. The sequenced sample was CD4+ T cells sorted from blood, obtained at week 0. The sequence came from a human donor with alopecia areata. The rearrangement uses TRBV19 and TRBJ2-7, with D uncertain. CDR3 region: CASSVPGLYEQYF. CDR3 coding DNA: TGTGCCAGTAGCGTCCCGGGCCTATACGAGCAGTACTTC.